A selection of T cell receptor beta chains follows, all from one sample in a study of blood T cells in healthy people across ages. TCRdb recomputed calls from the 5' RACE reads with MiXCR, one row per CDR3 protein. This table holds 800,000 to 1,000,000 distinct CDR3 sequences, roughly 52% found once. The sample comprised blood. The receptors come from a man aged 25 to 40 in good health. Each CDR3 is given with its conserved first and last residue. A D gene is named only where the DNA matches it firmly. Part of the rows lack a size; the others show once, few, many or a class for expanded clones.

abundance	d_gene	v_gene	j_gene	CDR3nt	CDR3aa
NA	TRBD2	TRBV5-1	TRBJ2-1	TGCGCCAGCAGCTTGGCTAGCGGGGGGGTTAACAATGAGCAGTTCTTC	CASSLASGGVNNEQFF
NA	NA	TRBV7-9	TRBJ1-2	TGTGCCAGCAGTTTACTCGAGGGGCCTCATCATGGCTACACCTTC	CASSLLEGPHHGYTF
once	NA	TRBV5-5	TRBJ2-5	TGTGCCAGCAGCTTAGGGGACGGTCGGCTCCGAGAGACCCAGTACTTC	CASSLGDGRLRETQYF
NA	TRBD1	TRBV3-1	TRBJ2-7	TGTGCCAGCAGTCAAGGACAGGGAGCTGGGGAGCAGTACTTC	CASSQGQGAGEQYF
once	NA	TRBV2	TRBJ2-5	TGTGCCAGCAGACGCAACGCCGGACAGACGGAGACCCAGTACTTC	CASRRNAGQTETQYF
NA	NA	TRBV11-2	TRBJ2-1	TGTGCCAGCAGCTTAGTAGCGTATGACAATGAGCAGTTCTTC	CASSLVAYDNEQFF
once	NA	TRBV3-1	TRBJ2-3	TGTGCCAGCAGCCCCGCAATACCCCGCACAGATACGCAGTATTTT	CASSPAIPRTDTQYF
NA	NA	TRBV5-1	TRBJ2-1	TGCGCCGGCAGTTCGATTAGTACAAGCGATGAGCAGTTCTTC	CAGSSISTSDEQFF
few	TRBD2	TRBV4-1	TRBJ2-1	TGCGCCAGCAGCTCAAGTGGGCAGACTAGCGGGGACGCCGGTCAGTTCAGCTCCTACAATGAGCAGTTCTTC	CASSSSGQTSGDAGQFSSYNEQFF
NA	NA	TRBV6-5	TRBJ2-3	TGTGCCAGCAGTTACTCGACGGACCGGGGTAACACAGATACGCAGTATTTT	CASSYSTDRGNTDTQYF
few	NA	TRBV5-1	TRBJ2-3	TGCGCCAGCAGCCTTACCGGGGAGTTATCAGATACGCAGTATTTT	CASSLTGELSDTQYF
NA	TRBD1	TRBV7-2	TRBJ1-4	TGTGCCAGCAGCGGAACAGGGGGTGGTGAAAAACTGTTTTTT	CASSGTGGGEKLFF
NA	NA	TRBV12-3/TRBV12-4	TRBJ2-2	TGTGCCAGCGTATGGGGCGGGGCAGAGACCGGGGAGCTGTTTTTT	CASVWGGAETGELFF
few	NA	TRBV29-1	TRBJ1-2	TGCAGCGTTGAAGACCCAGGGCGGTATGGCTACACCTTC	CSVEDPGRYGYTF
NA	NA	TRBV5-6	TRBJ2-5	TGTGCCAGCAGCCCTAGTATGGATGAGCAGTACTTC	CASSPSMDEQYF
NA	TRBD1	TRBV7-9	TRBJ2-5	TGTGCCAGCAGCTTAATGAAGGGGGCTAAGGGAGAGACCCAGTACTTC	CASSLMKGAKGETQYF
once	TRBD1	TRBV12-3/TRBV12-4	TRBJ2-7	TGTGCCAGCAGCCACAGGACAGGGGGCGGCGAGCAGTACTTC	CASSHRTGGGEQYF
NA	NA	TRBV20-1	TRBJ1-1	TGCAGTGCTACGGAAGACAGTAGGGTGAACACTGAAGCTTTCTTT	CSATEDSRVNTEAFF
few	TRBD1	TRBV4-2	TRBJ1-2	TGTGCCAGCAGCCAAGATTCCGGCCAGGGGGATGGCTACACCTTC	CASSQDSGQGDGYTF
NA	TRBD1	TRBV20-1	TRBJ2-5	TGCAGTGCTAGCACAGGGGTTTCTTTTGGGGAGACCCAGTACTTC	CSASTGVSFGETQYF
NA	NA	TRBV29-1	TRBJ2-7	TGCAGCATGCGGACGGGGCTCGGGGAGCAGTACTTC	CSMRTGLGEQYF
NA	NA	TRBV28	TRBJ1-5	TGTGCCAGCAGTTTATCGGGTTTGGGCAATCAGCCCCAGCATTTT	CASSLSGLGNQPQHF
NA	TRBD1	TRBV18	TRBJ2-7	TGTGCCAGCAGCGAAGGACAGGGGGCCGACGAGCAGTACTTC	CASSEGQGADEQYF
NA	NA	TRBV5-5	TRBJ2-4	TGTGCCAGCAGCTTGAGGATCGCAGGGGGGTGGTACATTCAGTACTTC	CASSLRIAGGWYIQYF
few	TRBD1	TRBV10-3	TRBJ2-7	TGTGCCATCAGTGACCGGGACAGGGGGCGCTACGAGCAGTACTTC	CAISDRDRGRYEQYF
NA	NA	TRBV7-2	TRBJ2-3	TGTGCCAGCAGCTTGAAGATTTCCCCCGAGTCGCAGTATTTT	CASSLKISPESQYF
NA	NA	TRBV28	TRBJ1-1	TGTGCCAGCAGTTTACACCGAAACACTGAAGCTTTCTTT	CASSLHRNTEAFF
many	NA	TRBV6-5	TRBJ2-1	TGTGCCAGCAGTTACCCGGACAGTGAGCAGTTCTTC	CASSYPDSEQFF
few	NA	TRBV6-5	TRBJ2-3	TGTGCCAGCAGTTACTCGGGTCTGCTCGAAGATACGCAGTATTTT	CASSYSGLLEDTQYF
once	TRBD1	TRBV4-1	TRBJ1-1	TGCGCCAGCAGCCAAGGGGAGGGGGCGAACACTGAAGCTTTCTTT	CASSQGEGANTEAFF
few	NA	TRBV4-3	TRBJ2-5	TGCGCCAGCAGCCAAGCCCTTAAGGATGAGACCCAGTACTTC	CASSQALKDETQYF
NA	NA	TRBV15	TRBJ1-4	TGTGCCACCAGAACAGGTGCTAATGAAAAACTGTTTTTT	CATRTGANEKLFF
NA	TRBD1	TRBV27	TRBJ1-6	TGTGCCAGCGGGTTTCCAGGGGGTTCACCCCTCCACTTT	CASGFPGGSPLHF
NA	NA	TRBV12-3/TRBV12-4	TRBJ1-1	TGTGCCAGCAGTGGCGTAGGCTCCACTGAAGCTTTCTTT	CASSGVGSTEAFF
NA	NA	TRBV10-3	TRBJ2-2	TGTGCCATCAGTGAGCCGCGCGGTTGGACCGGGGAGCTGTTTTTT	CAISEPRGWTGELFF
NA	NA	TRBV7-9	TRBJ1-6	TGTGCCAGCAGCTTGGGTAGCAAGGGTTCACCCCTCCACTTT	CASSLGSKGSPLHF
few	NA	TRBV4-3	TRBJ1-6	TGCGCCAGCAGCCAAGATGTCCAGGTTTATTCACCCCTCCACTTT	CASSQDVQVYSPLHF
many	NA	TRBV7-3	TRBJ2-7	TGTGCCAGCAGCTTAGGGGCCGTAGGTGGTGCCTACGAGCAGTACTTC	CASSLGAVGGAYEQYF
few	TRBD2	TRBV5-1	TRBJ2-1	TGCGCCAGCAGCTCTAAACTAGCGGGGGACAATGAGCAGTTCTTC	CASSSKLAGDNEQFF
NA	NA	TRBV9	TRBJ2-7	TGTGCCAGCAGCCGAGGGGGTACGGGGTACGAGCAGTACTTC	CASSRGGTGYEQYF
NA	NA	TRBV20-1	TRBJ2-7	TGCAGTGCTACTGAATACGAGCAGTACTTC	CSATEYEQYF
NA	NA	TRBV7-6	TRBJ1-1	TGTGCCAGCAGCTTAGTCCCCGACAGAGCAGAGGCTTTCTTT	CASSLVPDRAEAFF
NA	NA	TRBV7-2	TRBJ1-2	TGTGCCAGCAGCTTTTTCACAGCAACTAACTATGGCTACACCTTC	CASSFFTATNYGYTF
NA	NA	TRBV10-3	TRBJ1-2	TGTGCCATCAGTGAGTCACAAGGTCAAGGCTACACCTTC	CAISESQGQGYTF
NA	NA	TRBV5-1	TRBJ1-6	TGCGCCAGCAGCTACGACTGGGCTGGTTCACCCCTCCACTTT	CASSYDWAGSPLHF
NA	NA	TRBV7-9	TRBJ1-2	TGTGCCAGCAGCCCCGAAAATGCAAATGCTTTCGGCTACACCTTC	CASSPENANAFGYTF
NA	NA	TRBV28	TRBJ2-3	TGTGCCAGCAGTCCTAGGGACTTTAGCACAGATACGCAGTATTTT	CASSPRDFSTDTQYF
NA	TRBD1	TRBV29-1	TRBJ2-3	TGCAGCGCTAGCCAAACAGGGGATGGCACAGATACGCAGTATTTT	CSASQTGDGTDTQYF
NA	NA	TRBV2	TRBJ2-7	TGTGCCAGCAGTGACCCCGGGGACCCCTTCTCCTACGAGCAGTACTTC	CASSDPGDPFSYEQYF
NA	TRBD1	TRBV29-1	TRBJ2-2	TGCAGCGTTGGGGACAGGGGCGTAACGAACACCGGGGAGCTGTTTTTT	CSVGDRGVTNTGELFF
NA	NA	TRBV4-1	TRBJ2-7	TGCGCCAGCAGCCAAGGGACGCCCAGCTCCTACGAGCAGTACTTC	CASSQGTPSSYEQYF
NA	NA	TRBV7-2	TRBJ1-1	TGTGCCAGCAGCTCTCAGTGGGAGGGAACTGAAGCTTTCTTT	CASSSQWEGTEAFF